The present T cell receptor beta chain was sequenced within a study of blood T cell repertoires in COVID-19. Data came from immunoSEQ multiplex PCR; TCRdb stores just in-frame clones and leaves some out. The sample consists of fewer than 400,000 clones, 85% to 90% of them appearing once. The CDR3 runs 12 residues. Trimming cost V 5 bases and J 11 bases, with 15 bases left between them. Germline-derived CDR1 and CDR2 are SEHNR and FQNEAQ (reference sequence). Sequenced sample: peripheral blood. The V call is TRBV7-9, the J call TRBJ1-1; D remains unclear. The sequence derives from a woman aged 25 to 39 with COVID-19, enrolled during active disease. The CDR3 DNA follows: TGTGCCAGCAGCCACGGAACGGCGGGCGCTTTCTTT. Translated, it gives CASSHGTAGAFF.